Below are 13 T cell receptor beta chains sequenced from a single sample in a study of blood T cell repertoires in COVID-19. The method was immunoSEQ multiplex PCR; TCRdb's version includes in-frame clones alone and lacks a portion of them. In the table there are under 90,000 clones, roughly 80% of which are singletons. Sequencing input: peripheral blood. The source of these receptors is a woman older than 75 with active or convalescent COVID-19.

This chain uses TRBV10-3 with TRBJ1-5, with TRBD1 matching 8 bases. Germline V CDR1 and CDR2: ENHRY, SYGVKD. Germline trimming cut 9 bases from V and 4 bases from J; bases unmatched to any gene: 8. The CDR3 sequence is 14 residues long. CDR3 nucleotide sequence: TGTGCCATAAAAGGACAGGGCCAAAATCAGCCCCAGCATTTT. Residues: CAIKGQGQNQPQHF.

This clone appeared a few times. This rearrangement joins TRBV4-2 to TRBJ2-5, with TRBD2 identical over 9 bases. This CDR3 comprises 18 residues. Germline-derived CDR1 and CDR2 are LGHNA and YNFKEQ. V was pared by 0 bases and J by 5 bases, with 13 bases of the junction left unmatched. CDR3 nucleotides: TGTGCCAGCAGCCAAGATTGGCCTAGCGGGGCGGGACGGGAGACCCAGTACTTC. Translation: CASSQDWPSGAGRETQYF.

This clone came up once. The chain recombines TRBV6-5 with TRBJ1-1; perhaps TRBD1 as D (6 bases). CDR1 and CDR2 from the germline V gene are MNHEY and SVGAGI. The CDR3 is 14 residues long. The germline V and J ends were trimmed by 5 bases and 4 bases, with 14 bases remaining between them. The CDR3 bases are TGTGCCAGCAGTACCCAGGGGTGGACCACTGAAGCTTTCTTT. Translating it yields CASSTQGWTTEAFF.

The V gene is TRBV10-3, the J gene TRBJ1-6; 7 positions match TRBD1. The CDR3 loop spans 12 amino acids. J lost 9 bases, V lost 8 bases, and 4 bases had no gene match. The germline gives CDR1 ENHRY, CDR2 SYGVKD. In nucleotides, the CDR3 is TGTGCCATCGGGACAGTCGGTTCACCCCTCCACTTT. Its translation is CAIGTVGSPLHF.

The chain joins TRBV7-2 to TRBJ1-5, with D perhaps TRBD1 (5 bases). Germline CDR1 reads SGHTA; CDR2 reads FQGNSA. Trimming removed 4 bases from V and 6 bases from J, with 10 bases in between. The CDR3 extends over 13 amino acids. The CDR3 loop reads CASSSLGGQPQHF. The DNA for the CDR3 is TGTGCCAGCAGCTCCCTGGGGGGTCAGCCCCAGCATTTT.

The chain uses TRBV18 and TRBJ1-2; 9 bases map to TRBD1. Germline CDR1 is KGHSH and CDR2 is LQKENI. The CDR3 is made up of 14 amino acids. V was pared by 4 bases and J by 6 bases, with 6 bases of the junction left unmatched. CDR3 residues: CASSQQGATDGYTF. The CDR3 DNA reads as TGTGCCAGCTCACAACAGGGGGCCACGGATGGCTACACCTTC.

The chain recombines TRBV6-1 with TRBJ1-2, with D unclear. Germline CDR1 reads MNHNS; CDR2 reads SASEGT. There are 13 residues in the CDR3. Trimming removed 1 base at V and 4 bases at J, with 7 bases between. The CDR3 reads CASSEVRRYGYTF. The CDR3 coding sequence is TGTGCCAGCAGTGAAGTCAGGCGCTATGGCTACACCTTC.

The chain couples TRBV20-1 to TRBJ2-1; D might be TRBD1 (5 bases). Looked up from germline, CDR1 is DFQATT and CDR2 is SNEGSKA (reference sequence). This CDR3 contains 11 residues. The CDR3 nucleotides read TGCAGGGTGGGGCAGGCCGATGAGCAGTTCTTC. Translation: CRVGQADEQFF.

This rearrangement joins TRBV7-3 to TRBJ2-1; 11 positions agree with TRBD2. V lost 1 base and J lost 2; bases outside the gene matches: 10. Looked up from germline, CDR1 is SGHTA and CDR2 is FQGTGA. The CDR3 is made up of 19 amino acids. DNA of the CDR3: TGTGCCAGCAGCTTAATTAGCGGGGGGGCCTCGGTTGCCTACAATGAGCAGTTCTTC. Amino acids: CASSLISGGASVAYNEQFF.

As regards this clone: Germline is not matched at one junction end, which may reflect a read error. The rearrangement uses TRBV7-2 and TRBJ2-7, with D perhaps matching TRBD2 (5 bases). CDR1 and CDR2 (germline): SGHTA, FQGNSA. This CDR3 has 14 amino acids. The CDR3 loop is CASSLAHGGYEQYF. CDR3 sequence (DNA): TGTGCCAGCAGCCTAGCCCACGGCGGCTACGAGCAGTACTTC.

The genes are TRBV29-1 and TRBJ1-2; TRBD1 matches at 8 bases. CDR3 size: 15 residues. CDR1 SQVTM and CDR2 ANQGSEA come from the germline V gene. With V trimmed by 0 bases and J by 2 bases, 5 bases remained unmatched. For the CDR3, the DNA is TGCAGCGTTGAAGATGAGCGGACAGGGAACTATGGCTACACCTTC. This encodes CSVEDERTGNYGYTF.

As regards this clone: The sample contains more than one DNA sequence encoding this CDR3. The V call is TRBV28, the J call TRBJ2-5; no reliable D call. CDR1 and CDR2 (germline): MDHEN, SYDVKM. Trimming left V 3 bases short and J 5 bases short, with 10 bases between. This CDR3 has 13 amino acids. This CDR3 is CASSLPGSETQYF. In DNA, the CDR3 is TGTGCCAGCAGTTTGCCAGGTTCGGAGACCCAGTACTTC.

The chain recombines TRBV10-3 with TRBJ1-6; D unresolved. Germline values: CDR1 ENHRY, CDR2 SYGVKD. The CDR3 totals 17 residues. The V gene lost 3 bases and the J gene lost 5 bases, with 17 bases spanning the gap. CDR3 sequence (DNA): TGTGCCATCAGTGAATTCGATGTGGGCTTAAATAATTCACCCCTCCACTTT. Amino acids: CAISEFDVGLNNSPLHF.